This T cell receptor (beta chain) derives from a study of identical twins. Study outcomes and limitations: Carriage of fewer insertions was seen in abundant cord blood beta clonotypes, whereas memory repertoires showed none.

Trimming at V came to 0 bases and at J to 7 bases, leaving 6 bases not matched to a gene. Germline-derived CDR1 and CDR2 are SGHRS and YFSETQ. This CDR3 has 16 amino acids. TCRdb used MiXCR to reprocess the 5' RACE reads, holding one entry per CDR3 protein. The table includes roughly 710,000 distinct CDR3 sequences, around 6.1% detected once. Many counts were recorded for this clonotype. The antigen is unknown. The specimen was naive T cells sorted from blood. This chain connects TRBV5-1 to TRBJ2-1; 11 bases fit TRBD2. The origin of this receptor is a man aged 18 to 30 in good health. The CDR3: CASSLGGLAESNEQFF. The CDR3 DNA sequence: TGCGCCAGCAGCTTGGGGGGACTAGCGGAGTCGAATGAGCAGTTCTTC.